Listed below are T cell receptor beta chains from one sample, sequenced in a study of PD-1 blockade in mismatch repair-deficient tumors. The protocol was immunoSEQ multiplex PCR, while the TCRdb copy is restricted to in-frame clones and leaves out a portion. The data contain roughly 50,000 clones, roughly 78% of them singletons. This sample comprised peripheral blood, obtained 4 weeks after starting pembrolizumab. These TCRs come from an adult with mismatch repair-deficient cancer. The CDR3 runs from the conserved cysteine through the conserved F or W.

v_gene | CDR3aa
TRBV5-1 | CASSLVNTEAFF
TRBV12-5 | CASGWAGTGRSEQYF
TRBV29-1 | CSVVLAGGGYEQYF
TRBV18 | CASSPLPGTSGSNEQFF
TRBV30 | CAWSAGLAGPDTQYF
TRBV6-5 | CASSQDRAPYGYTF
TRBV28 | CASSLADSVNNGYTF
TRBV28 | CASFTDGLGGYTF
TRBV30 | CAWSVQGKQYF
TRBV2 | CASRTGISGNTIYF
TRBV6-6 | CASSYFGQSDTQYF